The sequence of this T cell receptor (beta chain) was determined in a study of beta chain features in type 1 diabetes. Expressed TCRB transcripts were sequenced, since all the RNA that had been isolated was reverse transcribed. Method: immunoSEQ multiplex PCR; TCRdb's copy keeps in-frame clones and lacks some. The data contain 200,000 to 250,000 clones, about 26% of them singletons. Germline V gene sequence: CDR1 SNHLY, CDR2 FYNNEI. Trimming left V 2 bases short and J 7 bases short, with 15 bases between. There are 15 residues in the CDR3. General study findings and limits: Sequencing from cDNA could over-represent high-TCR-expressing cells. The study found that naive, central memory and Treg TCRB repertoires appeared more similar in patients than in healthy donors.

As concerns this clone: The antigen remains undetermined.

The sequence was collected from a man between 25 and 39 years old in good health. Sequenced material: central memory CD4+ T cells from blood. The chain couples TRBV2 to TRBJ2-1; D is uncertain. CDR3 in amino acids: CASSEMGLGSNEQFF. As DNA, the CDR3 is TGTGCCAGCAGTGAAATGGGCCTCGGATCGAATGAGCAGTTCTTC.